The clone carrying this T cell receptor beta chain came up a few times. The antigen is not known. This specimen belongs to a study of beta chain features in type 1 diabetes. The study's findings and limits: Naive, central memory and regulatory TCRB repertoires appeared more similar among patients than healthy donors. Within each of all four CD4+ subsets, Type 1 diabetes patients had TCRB CDR3s that were moderately but significantly shorter. Short templates might get an advantage during PCR, and this would be equal in patients and controls.

It was one heparinised blood draw, averaging about 110 mL, that each donor gave. Expressed TCRB transcripts got sequenced, as all isolated RNA was reverse transcribed. Sequencing was performed with immunoSEQ multiplex PCR; in TCRdb, only in-frame clones are kept and a portion is missing. The table lists 100,000 to 150,000 clones, roughly a sixth of them singletons. The CDR3 covers 14 residues. V lost 11 bases and J lost 5; bases outside the gene matches: 8. Germline-derived CDR1 and CDR2 are SNHLY and FYNNEI. The TCR originated in a man aged 18-30 years with type 1 diabetes. Source material: central memory CD4+ T cells from blood. The J gene is TRBJ2-1, the V gene TRBV2; 11 nucleotides line up with TRBD2. DNA of the CDR3: TGTGCCTGTCTAATAGCGGGGGGGCACAATGAGCAGTTCTTC. Amino acid sequence: CACLIAGGHNEQFF.